The T cell receptor beta chain described here comes from a study of cytomegalovirus exposure and HLA in healthy donors. Study-wide results and caveats: Within the roughly 120 validation repertoires, first-cohort TCR clusters tended to co-occur, according to a later analysis. In vitro confirmation showed a few CMV-associated chains to be CMV antigen specific.

The assay was immunoSEQ multiplex PCR, and TCRdb's table has in-frame clones only and misses some. The sample holds 200,000 to 250,000 clones; around 90% are singletons and the top ten take roughly 1%. This clone is a singleton in its sample. The target antigen is unknown. The CDR3 has 15 amino acids. Germline CDR1 and CDR2: MNHEY and SMNVEV (reference sequence). The ends were cut back, 2 bases at V and 4 bases at J, with 14 bases in the middle. The chain is built from TRBV27 and TRBJ1-2, with D perhaps matching TRBD1 (6 bases). This clonotype originated in a woman between 18 and 29 years old in good health and CMV-seronegative. Sequencing was performed on PBMCs. CDR3 DNA sequence: TGTGCCAGCAGTTTAGCCAGGGGCGTAGCCTATGGCTACACCTTC. This encodes CASSLARGVAYGYTF.